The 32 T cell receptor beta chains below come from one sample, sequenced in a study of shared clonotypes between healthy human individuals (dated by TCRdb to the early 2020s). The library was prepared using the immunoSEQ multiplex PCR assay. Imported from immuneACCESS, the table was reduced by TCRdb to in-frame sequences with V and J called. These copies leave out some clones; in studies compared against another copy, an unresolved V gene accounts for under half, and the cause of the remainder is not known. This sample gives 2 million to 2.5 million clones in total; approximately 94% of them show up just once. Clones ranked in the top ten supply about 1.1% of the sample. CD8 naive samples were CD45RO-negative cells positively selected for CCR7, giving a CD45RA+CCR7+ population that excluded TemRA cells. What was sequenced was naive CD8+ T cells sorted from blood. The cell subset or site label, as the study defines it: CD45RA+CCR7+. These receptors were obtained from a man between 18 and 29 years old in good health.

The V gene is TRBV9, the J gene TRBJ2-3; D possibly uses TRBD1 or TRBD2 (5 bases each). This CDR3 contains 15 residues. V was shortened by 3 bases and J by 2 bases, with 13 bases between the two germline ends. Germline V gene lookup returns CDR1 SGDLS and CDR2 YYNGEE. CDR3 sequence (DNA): TGTGCCAGCAGCGCGGGTTGGGGGACCACAGATACGCAGTATTTT. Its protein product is CASSAGWGTTDTQYF.

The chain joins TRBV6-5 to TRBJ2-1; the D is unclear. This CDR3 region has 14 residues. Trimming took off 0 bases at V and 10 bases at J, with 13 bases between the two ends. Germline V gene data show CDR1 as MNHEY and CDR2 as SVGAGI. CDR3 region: CASSYSISAPEQFF. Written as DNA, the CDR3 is TGTGCCAGCAGTTACTCGATCTCGGCTCCCGAGCAGTTCTTC.

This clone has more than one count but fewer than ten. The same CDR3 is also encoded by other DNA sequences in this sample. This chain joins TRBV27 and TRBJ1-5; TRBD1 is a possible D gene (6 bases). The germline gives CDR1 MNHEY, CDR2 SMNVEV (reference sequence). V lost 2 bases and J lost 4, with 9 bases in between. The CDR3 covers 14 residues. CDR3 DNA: TGTGCCAGCAGTTTACGGCAGGGGAATCAGCCCCAGCATTTT. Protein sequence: CASSLRQGNQPQHF.

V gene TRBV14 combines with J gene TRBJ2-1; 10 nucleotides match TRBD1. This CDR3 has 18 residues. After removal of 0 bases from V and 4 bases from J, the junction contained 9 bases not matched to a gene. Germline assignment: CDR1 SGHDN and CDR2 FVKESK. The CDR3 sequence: CASSQDAYGTGVYNEQFF. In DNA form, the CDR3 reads TGTGCCAGCAGCCAAGATGCTTACGGGACAGGGGTTTACAATGAGCAGTTCTTC.

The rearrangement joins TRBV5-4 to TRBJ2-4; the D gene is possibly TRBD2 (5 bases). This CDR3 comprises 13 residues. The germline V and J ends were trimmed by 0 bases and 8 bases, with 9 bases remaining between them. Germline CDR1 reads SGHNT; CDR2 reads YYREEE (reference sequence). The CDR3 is CASSLARRDIQYF. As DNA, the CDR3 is TGTGCCAGCAGCTTGGCCAGGCGGGACATTCAGTACTTC.

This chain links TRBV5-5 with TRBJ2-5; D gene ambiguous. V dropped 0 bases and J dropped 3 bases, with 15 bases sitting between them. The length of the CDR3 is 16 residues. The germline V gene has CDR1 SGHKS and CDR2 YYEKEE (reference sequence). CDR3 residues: CASSLVYPSGEETQYF. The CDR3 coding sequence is TGTGCCAGCAGCTTGGTGTACCCCTCCGGTGAAGAGACCCAGTACTTC.

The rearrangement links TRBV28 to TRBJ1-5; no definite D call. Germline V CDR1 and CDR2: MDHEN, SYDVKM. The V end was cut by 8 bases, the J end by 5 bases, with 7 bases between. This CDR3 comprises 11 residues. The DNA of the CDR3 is TGTGCCAGCGCCACCTATCAGCCCCAGCATTTT. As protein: CASATYQPQHF.

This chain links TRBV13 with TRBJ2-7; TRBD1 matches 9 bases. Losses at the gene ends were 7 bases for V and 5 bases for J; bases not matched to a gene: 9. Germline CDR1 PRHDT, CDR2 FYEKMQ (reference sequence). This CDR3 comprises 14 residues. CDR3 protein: CASTPGQGPNEQYF. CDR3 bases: TGTGCCAGCACCCCGGGACAGGGACCAAACGAGCAGTACTTC.

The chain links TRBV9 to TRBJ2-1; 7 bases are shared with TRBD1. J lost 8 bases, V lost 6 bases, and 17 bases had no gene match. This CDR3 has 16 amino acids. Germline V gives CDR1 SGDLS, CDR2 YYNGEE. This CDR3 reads CASTRDSLGPVDEQFF. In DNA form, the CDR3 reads TGTGCCAGCACTCGGGACAGTCTAGGGCCGGTGGATGAGCAGTTCTTC.

The DNA of the CDR3 is TGCAGCGTTGAACTTGCGGAAAGCTACGAGCAGTACTTC. Amino acids: CSVELAESYEQYF. V is TRBV29-1 and J is TRBJ2-7; D remains unclear. CDR1 and CDR2 (germline): SQVTM, ANQGSEA. V dropped 2 bases and J dropped 3 bases, with 11 bases sitting between them. This CDR3 has 13 residues.

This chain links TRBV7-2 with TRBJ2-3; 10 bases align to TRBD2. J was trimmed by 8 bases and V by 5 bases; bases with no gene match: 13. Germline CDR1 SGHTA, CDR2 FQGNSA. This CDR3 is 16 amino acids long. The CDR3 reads CASSLGTSAPLSTQYF. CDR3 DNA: TGTGCCAGCAGCCTGGGGACTAGCGCCCCCCTAAGTACGCAGTATTTT.

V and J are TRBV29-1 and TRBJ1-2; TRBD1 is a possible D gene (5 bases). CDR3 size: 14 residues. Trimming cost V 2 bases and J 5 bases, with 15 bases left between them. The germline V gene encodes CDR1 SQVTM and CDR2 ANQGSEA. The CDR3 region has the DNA TGCAGCGTTGAAAAAGGGCAGGGAACTTATGGCTACACCTTC. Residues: CSVEKGQGTYGYTF.

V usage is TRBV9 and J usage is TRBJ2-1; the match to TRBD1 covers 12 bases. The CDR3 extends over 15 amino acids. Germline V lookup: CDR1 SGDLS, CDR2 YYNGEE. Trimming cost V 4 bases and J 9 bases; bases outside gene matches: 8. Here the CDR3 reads CASSLGTGGAGEQFF. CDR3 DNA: TGTGCCAGCAGCCTCGGGACAGGGGGCGCGGGTGAGCAGTTCTTC.

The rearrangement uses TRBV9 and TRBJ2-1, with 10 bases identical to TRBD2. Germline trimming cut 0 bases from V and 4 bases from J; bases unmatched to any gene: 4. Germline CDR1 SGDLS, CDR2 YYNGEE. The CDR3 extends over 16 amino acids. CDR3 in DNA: TGTGCCAGCAGCGTAGGAACTAGCGGGACATACAATGAGCAGTTCTTC. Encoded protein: CASSVGTSGTYNEQFF.

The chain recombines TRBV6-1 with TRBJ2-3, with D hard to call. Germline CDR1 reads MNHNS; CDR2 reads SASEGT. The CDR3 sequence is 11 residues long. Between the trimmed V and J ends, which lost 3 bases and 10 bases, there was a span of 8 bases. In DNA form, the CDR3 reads TGTGCCAGCAGTGAGGCAGAGGCGCAGTATTTT. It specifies CASSEAEAQYF.

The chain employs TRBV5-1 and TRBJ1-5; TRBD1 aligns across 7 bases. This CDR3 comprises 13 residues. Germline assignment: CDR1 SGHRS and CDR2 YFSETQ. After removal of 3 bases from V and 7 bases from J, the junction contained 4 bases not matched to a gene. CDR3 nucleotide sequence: TGCGCCAGCAGCTACTCAGGGGGGCAGCCCCAGCATTTT. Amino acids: CASSYSGGQPQHF.

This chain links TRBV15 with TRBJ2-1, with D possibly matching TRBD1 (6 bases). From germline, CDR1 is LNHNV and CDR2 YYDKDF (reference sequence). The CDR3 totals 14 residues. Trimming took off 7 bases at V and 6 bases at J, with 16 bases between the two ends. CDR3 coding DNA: TGTGCCACCAAGCCCGACAGGACGACCAATGAGCAGTTCTTC. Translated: CATKPDRTTNEQFF.

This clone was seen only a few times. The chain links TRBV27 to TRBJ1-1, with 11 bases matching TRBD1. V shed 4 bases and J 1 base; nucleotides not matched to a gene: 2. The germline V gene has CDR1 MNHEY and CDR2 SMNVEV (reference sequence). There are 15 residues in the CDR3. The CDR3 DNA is TGTGCCAGCAGTTGGACAGGGGGCTGGAACACTGAAGCTTTCTTT. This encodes CASSWTGGWNTEAFF.

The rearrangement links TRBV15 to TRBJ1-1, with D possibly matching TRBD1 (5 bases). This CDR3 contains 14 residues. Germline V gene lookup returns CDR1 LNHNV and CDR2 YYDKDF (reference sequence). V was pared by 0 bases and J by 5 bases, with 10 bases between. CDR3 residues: CATSRDRVGTEAFF. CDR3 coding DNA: TGTGCCACCAGCAGAGACAGGGTGGGGACTGAAGCTTTCTTT. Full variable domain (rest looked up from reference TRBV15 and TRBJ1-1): DAMVIQNPRYQVTQFGKPVTLSCSQTLNHNVMYWYQQKSSQAPKLLFHYYDKDFNNEADTPDNFQSRRPNTSFCFLDIRSPGLGDTAMYLCATSRDRVGTEAFFGQGTRLTVV.

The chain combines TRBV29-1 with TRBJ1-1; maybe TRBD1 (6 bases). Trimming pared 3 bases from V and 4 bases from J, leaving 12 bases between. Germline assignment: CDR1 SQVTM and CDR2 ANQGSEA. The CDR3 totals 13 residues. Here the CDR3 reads CSVELQGTTEAFF. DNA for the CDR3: TGCAGCGTTGAGTTACAGGGTACCACTGAAGCTTTCTTT.

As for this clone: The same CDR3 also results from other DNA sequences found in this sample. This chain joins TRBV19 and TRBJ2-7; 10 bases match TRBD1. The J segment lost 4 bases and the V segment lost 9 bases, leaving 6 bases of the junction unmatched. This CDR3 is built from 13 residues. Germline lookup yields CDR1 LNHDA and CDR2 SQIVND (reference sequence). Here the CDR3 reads CASGDRGPYEQYF. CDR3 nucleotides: TGTGCCAGCGGCGACAGGGGGCCTTACGAGCAGTACTTC.

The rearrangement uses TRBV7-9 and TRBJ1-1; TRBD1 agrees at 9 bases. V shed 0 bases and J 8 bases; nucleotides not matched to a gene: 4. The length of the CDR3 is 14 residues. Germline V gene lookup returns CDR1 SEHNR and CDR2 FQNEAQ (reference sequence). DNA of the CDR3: TGTGCCAGCAGCTTAGCTGGGACAGGGACGGAAGCTTTCTTT. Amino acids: CASSLAGTGTEAFF.

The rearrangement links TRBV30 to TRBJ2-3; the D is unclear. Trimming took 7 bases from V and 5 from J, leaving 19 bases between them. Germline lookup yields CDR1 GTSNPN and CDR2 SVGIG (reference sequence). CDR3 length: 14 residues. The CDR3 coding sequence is TGTGCCTCCTTTTCGGCAGTAGGTTTAGATACGCAGTATTTT. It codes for CASFSAVGLDTQYF.

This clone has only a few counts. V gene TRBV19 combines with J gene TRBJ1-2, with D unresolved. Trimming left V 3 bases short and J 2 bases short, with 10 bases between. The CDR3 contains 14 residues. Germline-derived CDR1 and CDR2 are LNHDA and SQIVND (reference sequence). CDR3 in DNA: TGTGCCAGTAGTATTCTCACAAGGAACTATGGCTACACCTTC. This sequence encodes CASSILTRNYGYTF.

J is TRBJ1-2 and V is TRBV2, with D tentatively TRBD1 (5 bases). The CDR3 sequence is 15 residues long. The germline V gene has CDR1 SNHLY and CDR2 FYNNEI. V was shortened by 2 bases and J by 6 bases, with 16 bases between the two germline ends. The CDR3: CASSETRPGDDGYTF. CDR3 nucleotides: TGTGCCAGCAGTGAAACAAGGCCTGGGGACGATGGCTACACCTTC.

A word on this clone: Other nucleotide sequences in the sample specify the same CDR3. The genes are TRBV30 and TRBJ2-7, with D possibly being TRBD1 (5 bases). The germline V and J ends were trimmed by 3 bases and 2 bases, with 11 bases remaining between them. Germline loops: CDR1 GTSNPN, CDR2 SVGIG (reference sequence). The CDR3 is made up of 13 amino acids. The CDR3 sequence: CAWSVQAPYEQYF. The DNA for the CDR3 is TGTGCCTGGAGCGTACAGGCCCCCTACGAGCAGTACTTC.

The CDR3 nucleotides read TGTGCCAGCAGTCCCGACCCAGATACGCAGTATTTT. Translated: CASSPDPDTQYF. The rearrangement uses TRBV6-5 and TRBJ2-3; D not certain. CDR1 is MNHEY and CDR2 is SVGAGI in the germline V gene. Trimming stripped 5 bases from V and 4 bases from J, with 7 bases between. This CDR3 has 12 residues.

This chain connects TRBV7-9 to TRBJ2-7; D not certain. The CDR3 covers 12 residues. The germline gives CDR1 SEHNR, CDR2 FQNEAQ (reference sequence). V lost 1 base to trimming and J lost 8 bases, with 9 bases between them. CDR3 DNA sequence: TGTGCCAGCAGCTTAGATACGGATCAGCAGTACTTC. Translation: CASSLDTDQQYF.

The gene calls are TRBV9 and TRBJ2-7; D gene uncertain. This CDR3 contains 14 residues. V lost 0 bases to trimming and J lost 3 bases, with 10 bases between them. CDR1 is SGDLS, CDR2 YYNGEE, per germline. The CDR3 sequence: CASSVGSSVYEQYF. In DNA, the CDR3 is TGTGCCAGCAGCGTAGGGAGTTCGGTCTACGAGCAGTACTTC.

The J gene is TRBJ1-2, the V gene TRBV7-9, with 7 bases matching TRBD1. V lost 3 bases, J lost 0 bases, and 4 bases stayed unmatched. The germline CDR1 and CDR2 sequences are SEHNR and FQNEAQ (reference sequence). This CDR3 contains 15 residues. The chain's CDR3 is CASSLLDRANYGYTF. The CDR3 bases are TGTGCCAGCAGCTTGCTAGACAGGGCTAACTATGGCTACACCTTC.

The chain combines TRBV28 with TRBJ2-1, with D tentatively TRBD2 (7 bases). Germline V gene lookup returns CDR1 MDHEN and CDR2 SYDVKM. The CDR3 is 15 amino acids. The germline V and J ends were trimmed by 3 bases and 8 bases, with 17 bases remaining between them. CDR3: CASSLIAGAGDEQFF. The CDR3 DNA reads TGTGCCAGCAGTTTGATCGCGGGGGCCGGGGATGAGCAGTTCTTC. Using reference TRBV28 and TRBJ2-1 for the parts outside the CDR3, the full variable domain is DVKVTQSSRYLVKRTGEKVFLECVQDMDHENMFWYRQDPGLGLRLIYFSYDVKMKEKGDIPEGYSVSREKKERFSLILESASTNQTSMYLCASSLIAGAGDEQFFGPGTRLTVL.

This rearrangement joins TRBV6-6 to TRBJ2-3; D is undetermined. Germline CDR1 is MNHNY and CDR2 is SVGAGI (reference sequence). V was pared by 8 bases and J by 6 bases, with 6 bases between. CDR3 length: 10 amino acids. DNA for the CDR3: TGTGCCAGCTTGGGGGATACGCAGTATTTT. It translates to CASLGDTQYF.